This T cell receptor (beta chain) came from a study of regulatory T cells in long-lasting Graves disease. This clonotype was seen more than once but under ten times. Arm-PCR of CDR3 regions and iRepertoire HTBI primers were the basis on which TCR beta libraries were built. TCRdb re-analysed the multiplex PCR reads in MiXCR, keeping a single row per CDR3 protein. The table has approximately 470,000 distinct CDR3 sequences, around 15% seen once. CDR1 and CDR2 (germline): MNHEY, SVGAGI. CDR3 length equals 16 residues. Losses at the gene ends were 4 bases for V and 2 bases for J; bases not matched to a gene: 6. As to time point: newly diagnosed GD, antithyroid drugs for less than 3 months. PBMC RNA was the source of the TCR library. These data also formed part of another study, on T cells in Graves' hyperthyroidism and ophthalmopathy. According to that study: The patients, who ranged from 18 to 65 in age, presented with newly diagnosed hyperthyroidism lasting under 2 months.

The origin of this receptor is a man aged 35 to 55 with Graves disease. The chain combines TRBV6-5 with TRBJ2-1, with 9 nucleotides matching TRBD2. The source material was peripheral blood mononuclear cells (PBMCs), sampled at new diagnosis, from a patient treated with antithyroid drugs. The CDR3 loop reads CASSLTSGPTYNEQFF. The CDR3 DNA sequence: TGTGCCAGCAGTTTGACTAGCGGACCCACCTACAATGAGCAGTTCTTC.